One sample yielded the 16 T cell receptor beta chains listed below, sequenced in a study of cytomegalovirus exposure and HLA in healthy donors. PCR used 60 Vbeta primers and 13 Jbeta primers. Profiled with immunoSEQ multiplex PCR; TCRdb holds only in-frame clones, not every one. Of 150,000 to 200,000 clones in the sample, 79% are singletons; the top ten hold 2% to 2.5%. The material sequenced was PBMCs. These TCRs come from a woman aged 45-60 years in good health and CMV-seronegative.

The rearrangement links TRBV30 to TRBJ1-2; 7 bases are a match to TRBD1. Germline V gives CDR1 GTSNPN, CDR2 SVGIG (reference sequence). The ends lost 5 bases at V and 2 bases at J; junction bases unmatched: 8. CDR3 length: 14 residues. In DNA form, the CDR3 reads TGTGCCTGGGCGATGGGCAGGGGGAACTATGGCTACACCTTC. Translation gives CAWAMGRGNYGYTF.

The chain carries TRBV28 and TRBJ2-3, with D perhaps matching TRBD1 (5 bases). CDR1 is MDHEN and CDR2 is SYDVKM in the germline V gene. The CDR3 is 15 residues long. Trimming shortened V by 9 bases and J by 3 bases, and 19 bases separated the two germline ends. The CDR3 DNA follows: TGTGCCAGTCTGGGTCAAACCAGACAGACAGATACGCAGTATTTT. Its translation: CASLGQTRQTDTQYF. The entire variable domain, with the rest obtained from reference TRBV28 and TRBJ2-3, is as follows: DVKVTQSSRYLVKRTGEKVFLECVQDMDHENMFWYRQDPGLGLRLIYFSYDVKMKEKGDIPEGYSVSREKKERFSLILESASTNQTSMYLCASLGQTRQTDTQYFGPGTRLTVL.

The gene calls are TRBV4-3 and TRBJ1-1, with TRBD1 identical over 7 bases. The junction had 6 bases not matched to a gene; V was cut back by 3 bases and J by 2 bases. The germline V gene has CDR1 LGHNA and CDR2 YSLEER. The CDR3 has 15 amino acids. The CDR3 nucleotides are TGCGCCAGCAGCCAGGTGGGACAGCCTAACACTGAAGCTTTCTTT. Protein product: CASSQVGQPNTEAFF.

Comments on this clone: An end of the junction differs from the germline gene, which may be a read error. Other DNA sequences within the sample encode an identical CDR3. The chain combines TRBV18 with TRBJ1-6, with D hard to call. The germline V gene encodes CDR1 KGHSH and CDR2 LQKENI. The CDR3 covers 14 residues. CDR3 protein: CASSPVEANSPLHF. In DNA form, the CDR3 reads TGTGCCAGCTCACCCGTGGAGGCTAATTCCCCCCTCCACTTT. Using reference TRBV18 and TRBJ1-6 for the parts outside the CDR3, the full variable domain is NAGVMQNPRHLVRRRGQEARLRCSPMKGHSHVYWYRQLPEEGLKFMVYLQKENIIDESGMPKERFSAEFPKEGPSILRIQQVVRGDSAAYFCASSPVEANSPLHFGNGTRLTVT.

The chain uses TRBV5-1 and TRBJ2-7, with TRBD1 matching over 9 bases. Trimming at V came to 3 bases and at J to 1 base, leaving 8 bases not matched to a gene. The length of the CDR3 is 16 residues. Germline-derived CDR1 and CDR2 are SGHRS and YFSETQ. The CDR3 bases are TGCGCCAGCAGCTCCGGGACAGGGATTCGTTCCTACGAGCAGTACTTC. Amino acids: CASSSGTGIRSYEQYF.

This clone turned up a few times. CDR3 DNA sequence: TGTGCCAGCACCCGGACAAACTCTGGAAACACCATATATTTT. As protein: CASTRTNSGNTIYF. The V call is TRBV19, the J call TRBJ1-3; D is possibly TRBD1 (5 bases). From germline, CDR1 is LNHDA and CDR2 SQIVND (reference sequence). This CDR3 is built from 14 residues. Trimming removed 9 bases from V and 0 bases from J, with 12 bases in between.

This clone has more than one count but fewer than ten. This chain uses TRBV5-1 with TRBJ2-5; TRBD2 matches 10 bases. Germline CDR1 and CDR2: SGHRS and YFSETQ. With 4 bases clipped from V and 6 bases from J, the junction kept 12 bases outside the gene matches. CDR3 length equals 16 residues. In DNA, the CDR3 is TGCGCCAGCAGCCCAATCTCTAGCGGGAGTCTGCAGACCCAGTACTTC. The encoded protein is CASSPISSGSLQTQYF.

This chain links TRBV7-8 with TRBJ1-5, with 9 bases aligning to TRBD1. This CDR3 has 16 amino acids. The V gene end was trimmed by 3 bases and the J gene end by 0 bases; junction bases not matched to a gene: 3. Germline V gives CDR1 SGHVS, CDR2 FQNEAQ. CDR3 residues: CASSFGTGNSNQPQHF. The DNA of the CDR3 is TGTGCCAGCAGCTTCGGGACAGGGAATAGCAATCAGCCCCAGCATTTT.

CDR3 nucleotide sequence: TGTGCCAGCAGTTCAATCTACGAGCAGTACTTC. Amino acids: CASSSIYEQYF. The chain recombines TRBV27 with TRBJ2-7; D unclear. This CDR3 has 11 residues. Trimming pared 4 bases from V and 3 bases from J, leaving 4 bases between. Germline loops: CDR1 MNHEY, CDR2 SMNVEV (reference sequence).

The chain employs TRBV28 and TRBJ2-5; D not certain. Near its end, the DNA agrees better with TRBJ2-7, so the J call may be wrong. This CDR3 is 15 amino acids long. The germline gives CDR1 MDHEN, CDR2 SYDVKM. For the CDR3, the DNA is TGTGCCAGCAGTCTCCCTTCTTCCATCGCCTACGAGCAGTACTTC. Translated: CASSLPSSIAYEQYF.

The rearrangement uses TRBV4-1 and TRBJ2-5; 11 bases align to TRBD2. The V and J ends lost 1 base and 0 bases, in that order; junction bases with no gene match: 10. This CDR3 region has 19 residues. Germline CDR1 and CDR2: MGHRA and YSYEKL. CDR3 region: CASSQGAFGTSGYQETQYF. In DNA form, the CDR3 reads TGCGCCAGCAGCCAAGGTGCATTCGGGACTAGCGGATACCAAGAGACCCAGTACTTC.

V usage is TRBV21-1 and J usage is TRBJ1-2. TRBV21-1 is described as a pseudogene. The CDR3 spans 15 residues. For the CDR3, the DNA is TGTGCCAGCAGCGCCGCCGGGGTCAGGACGGTTGGCTACACCTTC. It codes for CASSAAGVRTVGYTF.

The rearrangement joins TRBV19 to TRBJ2-2; possibly TRBD2 for D (6 bases). The CDR3 runs to 14 residues. Germline V CDR1 and CDR2: LNHDA, SQIVND (reference sequence). V was trimmed by 5 bases and J by 6 bases, leaving 13 bases between them. The CDR3 loop reads CASSLFWGAGELFF. The CDR3 DNA follows: TGTGCCAGTAGTCTTTTTTGGGGGGCCGGGGAGCTGTTTTTT.

This sequence joins TRBV13 and TRBJ2-7; tentatively, D is TRBD1 (6 bases). The CDR3 runs 14 residues. Germline V gene data show CDR1 as PRHDT and CDR2 as FYEKMQ (reference sequence). Trimming removed 1 base from V and 4 bases from J, with 11 bases in between. In nucleotides, the CDR3 is TGTGCCAGCAGCTTAGACAGGGATCGATACGAGCAGTACTTC. As protein: CASSLDRDRYEQYF.

For the CDR3, the DNA is TGTGCCAGCAGTGGAGGGCCAGGACAGGGTAGATCTGGCTACACCTTC. This codes for CASSGGPGQGRSGYTF. The chain carries TRBV2 and TRBJ1-2, with 8 bases lining up with TRBD1. Germline CDR1 SNHLY, CDR2 FYNNEI. The CDR3 sequence is 16 residues long. V gave up 4 bases and J gave up 7 bases; unmatched junction bases: 14.

This clone has a single count. V usage is TRBV2 and J usage is TRBJ2-5; 7 bases map to TRBD1. Germline loops: CDR1 SNHLY, CDR2 FYNNEI. V was clipped by 4 bases and J by 3 bases; unmatched bases: 5. This CDR3 is 14 amino acids long. CDR3 loop: CASSGTGREETQYF. The CDR3 DNA is TGTGCCAGCAGTGGGACAGGAAGGGAAGAGACCCAGTACTTC.